The 21 T cell receptor beta chains below come from one sample, sequenced in a study of T cells in women clearing cervical HPV infection. Only in-frame clones appear in the TCRdb table, and some are missing; sequencing was by immunoSEQ multiplex PCR. The clone table shows 20,000 to 25,000 clones, with the ten largest holding over 6.5%. Specimen: blood buffy coat. Receptor source: a woman between 18 and 70 years old with a cervical HPV16 infection that either progressed to CIN3+ or cleared (not recorded which).

Of note for this clone: The read terminates 3 residues before the CDR3 end, so the remaining end is supplied by the germline J gene. The chain carries TRBV7-6 and TRBJ1-2; TRBD1 agrees at 7 bases. This CDR3 is built from 15 residues. From germline, CDR1 is SGHVS and CDR2 FNYEAQ. The part of the CDR3 DNA that was read is TGTGCCAGCAGCTTGAACGGAGGGGGCCTCGATACC. It codes for CASSLNGGGLDT. The entire CDR3 reads CASSLNGGGLDTYTF.

The CDR3 DNA, read in part, is TGTGCCAGCAGCTGGACAGGGCCTAAAACCGGGGAG. Protein: CASSWTGPKTGE. The complete CDR3 sequence is CASSWTGPKTGELFF. The gene calls are TRBV7-2 and TRBJ2-2, with 8 bases identical to TRBD1. Sequencing ends 3 residues short of the CDR3 end; the germline J gene provides the rest. Trimming at V came to 4 bases and at J to 5 bases, leaving 6 bases not matched to a gene. The CDR3 totals 15 residues. Germline CDR1 and CDR2: SGHTA and FQGNSA.

Turning to this clone: The missing CDR3 end, 3 residues past where the read stops, is filled in from the germline J gene. V gene TRBV27 combines with J gene TRBJ2-5, with a weak D call TRBD2 (6 bases). Deletions cut 3 bases from V and 2 bases from J, with 7 bases between. The CDR3 has 13 amino acids. The V gene's germline CDR1 is MNHEY and CDR2 SMNVEV (reference sequence). Partial CDR3 DNA: TGTGCCAGCAGTTTGGGACTGCAAGAGACC. This codes for CASSLGLQET. In full, the CDR3 reads CASSLGLQETQYF.

With respect to this clone: One end of the junction is discordant with germline, which a read error may explain. The read stops 3 residues short of the end of the CDR3; the missing end is completed from the germline J gene. This rearrangement joins TRBV4-2 to TRBJ2-5; 7 bases map to TRBD1. CDR1 and CDR2 from the germline V gene are LGHNA and YNFKEQ. The CDR3 runs to 15 residues. Partial CDR3 DNA: TGCGCCAGCAGCCAAGGTCAGGGGGTGGGTGAGACC. It codes for CASSQGQGVGET. In full, the CDR3 reads CASSQGQGVGETQYF.

As for this clone: The missing CDR3 end, 3 residues past where the read stops, is filled in from the germline J gene. The rearrangement joins TRBV19 to TRBJ2-3, with TRBD2 matching over 8 bases. The germline V gene encodes CDR1 LNHDA and CDR2 SQIVND (reference sequence). This CDR3 has 16 amino acids. The covered CDR3 bases are TGTGCCAGTAGTATCGCCCCTAGCGGGCTACAAGAGACG. It translates to CASSIAPSGLQET. The whole CDR3 region reads CASSIAPSGLQETQYF.

The CDR3 loop is CASGRRGPSYNDYTF. The CDR3 DNA, read in part, is TGTGCCAGTGGTAGGAGGGGCCCCTCCTACAATGAC. This chain links TRBV19 with TRBJ1-2, with D possibly TRBD1 on 5 matching bases. The DNA ends 3 residues before the CDR3 does, and the rest of the CDR3 is filled in from the germline J gene. Germline V gives CDR1 LNHDA, CDR2 SQIVND (reference sequence). The CDR3 covers 15 residues.

In regard to this clone: The sequenced fragment ends 3 residues before the CDR3 boundary, so the rest is inferred from the germline J gene. The chain employs TRBV19 and TRBJ1-2; 7 bases match TRBD1. V lost 6 bases, J lost 4 bases, and 8 bases stayed unmatched. The CDR3 totals 14 residues. Per the germline V gene, CDR1 is LNHDA and CDR2 is SQIVND (reference sequence). The covered CDR3 bases are TGTGCCAGTAGCCGGACAGGAGAGCCCTATGGC. Protein product: CASSRTGEPYG. The entire CDR3 reads CASSRTGEPYGYTF.

Worth noting for this clone: The CDR3 extends 3 residues past the end of the read, so its final part is completed from the germline J gene. The V call is TRBV19, the J call TRBJ1-5; possible D gene TRBD1, 6 bases. The CDR3 consists of 14 residues. Per germline, CDR1 LNHDA and CDR2 SQIVND (reference sequence). V lost 5 bases, J lost 3 bases, and 11 bases lay in between. Partial CDR3 DNA: TGTGCCAGTAGTTCAAGGACAGACAATCAGCCC. The encoded protein is CASSSRTDNQP. The full CDR3 is CASSSRTDNQPQHF.

With respect to this clone: The sequenced fragment ends 3 residues before the CDR3 boundary, so the rest is inferred from the germline J gene. The V call is TRBV2, the J call TRBJ2-2, with 7 nucleotides matching TRBD1. V lost 5 bases, J lost 0 bases, and 3 bases stayed unmatched. The V gene's germline CDR1 is SNHLY and CDR2 FYNNEI. CDR3 length: 15 residues. CDR3 amino acids: CASSSDRANTGELFF. The sequenced CDR3 bases are TGTGCCAGCAGTTCCGACAGGGCGAACACCGGGGAG.

A note on this clone: Read sequence stops 3 residues before the CDR3 end, and the germline J gene provides the missing end. The chain carries TRBV7-2 and TRBJ1-4; D is possibly TRBD1 (5 bases). Germline V gene lookup returns CDR1 SGHTA and CDR2 FQGNSA. The CDR3 consists of 15 residues. V gave up 1 base and J gave up 3 bases, with 9 bases separating them. CDR3 sequence: CASSLVFRANEKLFF. CDR3 DNA (partial): TGTGCCAGCAGCTTAGTGTTCAGGGCTAATGAAAAA.

To note about this clone: Read data end 3 residues before the CDR3 end; the end is taken from the germline J gene. The chain couples TRBV28 to TRBJ1-4; D uncertain. Per germline, CDR1 MDHEN and CDR2 SYDVKM. The CDR3 sequence is 13 residues long. V lost 2 bases and J lost 5, with 6 bases in between. The covered CDR3 bases are TGTGCCAGCAGTTTAAGAGGGAATGAAAAA. Translated: CASSLRGNEK. Given in full, the CDR3 is CASSLRGNEKLFF.

Concerning this clone: Coverage ceases 3 residues before the CDR3 finishes, and the germline J gene fills in the end. The chain has TRBV20-1 and TRBJ2-5, with TRBD2 identical over 7 bases. Per the germline V gene, CDR1 is DFQATT and CDR2 is SNEGSKA (reference sequence). The CDR3 spans 12 residues. Trimming removed 6 bases from V and 5 bases from J; junction bases left unmatched: 6. CDR3: CSAQREGETQYF. The covered CDR3 bases are TGCAGTGCACAGCGGGAAGGGGAGACC.

On this clone: The read terminates 3 residues before the CDR3 end, so the remaining end is supplied by the germline J gene. The chain carries TRBV19 and TRBJ1-1, with no clear D. The CDR3 spans 15 residues. Germline V gene data show CDR1 as LNHDA and CDR2 as SQIVND (reference sequence). CDR3 region: CASSISHTTSGEAFF. CDR3 DNA, as far as it was read: TGTGCCAGTAGTATTTCCCATACGACTAGCGGGGAA.

On this clone: The CDR3 end lies 3 residues beyond the end of the read and is filled in from the germline J gene. V is TRBV6-2 or TRBV6-3 and J is TRBJ2-3; 9 bases agree with TRBD2. CDR1 is MNHEY, CDR2 SVGEGT, per germline. The CDR3 spans 14 residues. The CDR3 DNA, read in part, is TGTGCCAGCAAGGGGGCTAGCGGGAAGGAGACG. This gives the protein CASKGASGKET. The complete CDR3 reads CASKGASGKETQYF.

On this clone: With the read ending 3 residues before the CDR3 end, the germline J gene is used to fill in that end. Other DNA sequences in this specimen translate into the identical CDR3. The chain carries TRBV13 and TRBJ1-2; 8 positions match TRBD1. The V segment lost 5 bases and the J segment 5 bases; nucleotides outside the gene matches: 4. The CDR3 extends over 13 amino acids. The germline V gene encodes CDR1 PRHDT and CDR2 FYEKMQ (reference sequence). The CDR3 loop is CASSLGTGYGYTF. The covered CDR3 bases are TGTGCCAGCAGCCTCGGGACAGGATATGGC. Full variable domain (outside the CDR3, taken from reference TRBV13 and TRBJ1-2): AAGVIQSPRHLIKEKRETATLKCYPIPRHDTVYWYQQGPGQDPQFLISFYEKMQSDKGSIPDRFSAQQFSDYHSELNMSSLELGDSALYFCASSLGTGYGYTFGSGTRLTVV.

Regarding this clone: The read halts 3 residues ahead of the CDR3 end, with the missing end drawn from the germline J gene. V is TRBV29-1 and J is TRBJ2-3; 7 bases line up with TRBD2. Germline V CDR1 and CDR2: SQVTM, ANQGSEA. The CDR3 covers 13 residues. V lost 5 bases, J lost 5 bases, and 7 bases stayed unmatched. The DNA read from the CDR3 is TGCAGCGTTCCGGCTGGGGGGGTAGATACG. The encoded protein is CSVPAGGVDT. The entire CDR3 protein is CSVPAGGVDTQYF.

This clone ranks as medium-sized (0.01 to 0.1%) in terms of frequency. Read coverage stops 3 residues before the CDR3 terminus; the germline J gene supplies the remainder. This sequence joins TRBV18 and TRBJ2-3; TRBD1 aligns across 7 bases. Germline assignment: CDR1 KGHSH and CDR2 LQKENI. The V segment lost 6 bases and the J segment 0 bases; nucleotides outside the gene matches: 6. The CDR3 length is 15 residues. The covered CDR3 bases are TGTGCCAGCTCTATGGACAGGACAAGCACAGATACG. Translated: CASSMDRTSTDT. Given in full, the CDR3 is CASSMDRTSTDTQYF. Variable domain in full (rest from reference TRBV18 and TRBJ2-3): NAGVMQNPRHLVRRRGQEARLRCSPMKGHSHVYWYRQLPEEGLKFMVYLQKENIIDESGMPKERFSAEFPKEGPSILRIQQVVRGDSAAYFCASSMDRTSTDTQYFGPGTRLTVL.

With regard to this clone: The read falls 3 residues short of the CDR3 end, and the missing part is taken from the germline J gene. The chain uses TRBV5-1 and TRBJ1-1; TRBD1 matches 7 bases. This CDR3 comprises 13 residues. The germline CDR1 and CDR2 sequences are SGHRS and YFSETQ. V lost 0 bases and J lost 6; bases outside the gene matches: 2. The CDR3 DNA, read in part, is TGCGCCAGCAGCTTGGGCAGGGGGGCTGAA. Encoded protein: CASSLGRGAE. The CDR3 reads in full as CASSLGRGAEAFF.

In the case of this clone: One end of the junction does not line up with germline, which may come from a read error. The CDR3 extends 3 residues past the end of the read, so its final part is completed from the germline J gene. J is TRBJ1-1 and V is TRBV4-2, with D perhaps matching TRBD1 (5 bases). Germline CDR1 reads LGHNA; CDR2 reads YNFKEQ. The CDR3 runs 15 residues. The chain's CDR3 is CASSQDLAGKTEAFF. Incomplete CDR3 DNA: TGCGCCAGCAGCCAAGATCTTGCAGGGAAGACTGAA.

CDR3: CASSFSGSEKLFF. The sequenced part of the CDR3 DNA is TGTGCCAGCAGCTTTTCAGGCTCGGAAAAG. This chain connects TRBV5-6 to TRBJ2-2; D remains ambiguous. The DNA ends 3 residues before the CDR3 does, and the rest of the CDR3 is filled in from the germline J gene. Per germline, CDR1 SGHDT and CDR2 YYEEEE. The CDR3 is 13 residues long.

Concerning this clone itself: The read is 3 residues too short to cover the CDR3 end, so that end is filled in from the germline J gene. The chain couples TRBV20-1 to TRBJ2-7; TRBD1 matches 12 bases. This CDR3 comprises 15 residues. After removal of 5 bases from V and 3 bases from J, the junction contained 8 bases not matched to a gene. Germline V gene data show CDR1 as DFQATT and CDR2 as SNEGSKA (reference sequence). The sequenced part of the CDR3 DNA is TGCAGTGCTCGTCCCGGGACAGGGGGCAGCTACGAG. Protein sequence: CSARPGTGGSYE. The whole CDR3 is CSARPGTGGSYEQYF.